The clone carrying this T cell receptor beta chain was detected ten times or more. Germline CDR1 is LNHDA and CDR2 is SQIVND (reference sequence). The CDR3 is 15 amino acids. V lost 1 base, J lost 7 bases, and 11 bases lay in between. This record belongs to a study of T-cell reconstitution after alpha-beta-depleted transplantation in children. Library preparation (for TCRbeta) was performed with unique molecular identifiers. TCRdb reprocessed the PCR reads via MiXCR and lists one record per CDR3 protein. Found here are about 240,000 distinct CDR3 sequences, 9.5% to 15% of them singletons; the top ten hold 2.6%.

This clonotype was obtained from a human donor who donated a stem cell graft to a child with acute lymphoblastic leukemia. V usage is TRBV19 and J usage is TRBJ1-6; D unresolved. The source material was PBMCs from the stem cell graft donor, sampled from the stem cell graft. In DNA form, the CDR3 reads TGTGCCAGTAGTATAGTGGAAGCGAGAAATTCACCCCTCCACTTT. Translated: CASSIVEARNSPLHF.